Listed here are 11 T cell receptor beta chains from one sample, sequenced in a study of cytomegalovirus exposure and HLA in healthy donors. PCR used 60 Vbeta primers and 13 Jbeta primers. The protocol was immunoSEQ multiplex PCR, while the TCRdb copy is restricted to in-frame clones and leaves out a portion. The sample shows about 60,000 clones, and about 2.1% sits with its ten largest clones. The sequenced sample consisted of PBMCs. The receptors come from a woman aged 18-29 years in good health and CMV-seronegative.

This chain links TRBV6-5 with TRBJ2-5, with TRBD1 as a possible D gene (6 bases). The CDR3 has 15 residues. Germline CDR1 is MNHEY and CDR2 is SVGAGI. The V end was cut by 9 bases, the J end by 2 bases, with 19 bases between. The CDR3, as DNA: TGTGCCAGTACATCGTCGGGACATCGTCAAGAGACCCAGTACTTC. This translates into CASTSSGHRQETQYF.

Here the CDR3 DNA reads TGTGCCAGCAGTGGCAGGGGGTGGCCCCAGCATTTT. This gives the protein CASSGRGWPQHF. The V call is TRBV2, the J call TRBJ1-5, with 7 bases matching TRBD1. Germline V CDR1 and CDR2: SNHLY, FYNNEI. J gave up 9 bases and V 4 bases, and 3 bases lay outside the gene matches. The CDR3 is 12 amino acids.

The rearrangement links TRBV5-1 to TRBJ1-3; 7 bases fit TRBD1. After removal of 3 bases from V and 4 bases from J, the junction contained 7 bases not matched to a gene. The CDR3 sequence is 15 residues long. Germline values: CDR1 SGHRS, CDR2 YFSETQ. CDR3 protein: CASSSQGILGNTIYF. CDR3 in DNA: TGCGCCAGCAGCTCACAGGGGATATTGGGAAACACCATATATTTT.

The chain recombines TRBV29-1 with TRBJ1-2; 11 positions match TRBD1. CDR1 and CDR2 from the germline V gene are SQVTM and ANQGSEA. V shed 4 bases, J shed 6 bases, and the junction held 1 base outside the gene matches. This CDR3 has 12 residues. CDR3: CSVGDRGDGYTF. CDR3 nucleotides: TGCAGCGTTGGGGACAGGGGGGATGGCTACACCTTC.

The CDR3 reads CASSPQDYSTSGEQYF. The DNA for the CDR3 is TGTGCCAGCAGCCCTCAGGACTACTCAACCTCAGGGGAGCAGTACTTC. The chain recombines TRBV4-2 with TRBJ2-7, with D possibly being TRBD2 (6 bases). The CDR3 extends over 16 amino acids. V gave up 4 bases and J gave up 7 bases, with 23 bases separating them. CDR1 is LGHNA, CDR2 YNFKEQ, per germline.

The chain combines TRBV7-2 with TRBJ2-7; D is possibly TRBD2 (6 bases). In germline, CDR1 is SGHTA, CDR2 FQGNSA. Trimming took off 2 bases at V and 5 bases at J, with 7 bases between the two ends. The CDR3 has 12 residues. The CDR3 DNA reads TGTGCCAGCAGCTTAATAGCGGACGAGCAGTACTTC. Its translation: CASSLIADEQYF.

Notes on this clone: A junction boundary mismatches the germline segment, possibly from a read error. Written as DNA, the CDR3 is TGTGCCAGCAGTGTATTAGGGGATACGCGGTATTTT. Translated: CASSVLGDTRYF. V gene TRBV2 combines with J gene TRBJ2-3, with TRBD1 as a possible D gene (5 bases). Per the germline V gene, CDR1 is SNHLY and CDR2 is FYNNEI. The CDR3 has 12 residues. Variable domain in full (rest from reference TRBV2 and TRBJ2-3): EPEVTQTPSHQVTQMGQEVILRCVPISNHLYFYWYRQILGQKVEFLVSFYNNEISEKSEIFDDQFSVERPDGSNFTLKIRSTKLEDSAMYFCASSVLGDTRYFGPGTRLTVL.

CDR3 coding DNA: TGTGCCATCAGTGATCCGCGGGGTAGTGGCTACACCTTC. Its translation: CAISDPRGSGYTF. The genes are TRBV10-3 and TRBJ1-2; D uncertain. Germline V gene data show CDR1 as ENHRY and CDR2 as SYGVKD. V lost 3 bases and J 7 bases, leaving 12 bases between the germline ends. The CDR3 totals 13 residues.

The chain is built from TRBV18 and TRBJ2-1; 8 bases match TRBD2. Germline V gives CDR1 KGHSH, CDR2 LQKENI. This CDR3 is 17 amino acids long. V dropped 2 bases and J dropped 9; count of bases not matched to a gene: 15. CDR3 sequence: CASSPWGPAGAVFEQFF. The DNA of the CDR3 is TGTGCCAGCTCACCATGGGGTCCAGCGGGAGCGGTCTTTGAGCAGTTCTTC.

V gene TRBV14 combines with J gene TRBJ2-1; TRBD1 is a possible D gene (6 bases). V lost 4 bases, J lost 4 bases, and 17 bases lay in between. Per germline, CDR1 SGHDN and CDR2 FVKESK. CDR3 length equals 16 residues. Here the CDR3 DNA reads TGTGCCAGCAGCCGATTGACAGGAGTCGGGTACAATGAGCAGTTCTTC. Translated, it gives CASSRLTGVGYNEQFF.

J is TRBJ2-7 and V is TRBV30; 7 bases map to TRBD2. The CDR3 runs to 14 residues. With 0 bases clipped from V and 3 bases from J, the junction kept 5 bases outside the gene matches. The germline CDR1 and CDR2 sequences are GTSNPN and SVGIG (reference sequence). For the CDR3, the DNA is TGTGCCTGGAGTGTACCAGCGGGGAGCTACGAGCAGTACTTC. It codes for CAWSVPAGSYEQYF. The variable domain in full, completed from reference TRBV30 and TRBJ2-7, reads SQTIHQWPATLVQPVGSPLSLECTVEGTSNPNLYWYRQAAGRGLQLLFYSVGIGQISSEVPQNLSASRPQDRQFILSSKKLLLSDSGFYLCAWSVPAGSYEQYFGPGTRLTVT.